This is a list of T cell receptor beta chains from one sample in a study of T cell changes during pregnancy in multiple sclerosis. Assay used: immunoSEQ multiplex PCR; TCRdb lists only in-frame clones, some missing. The sample carries 20,000 to 25,000 clones, 85% recorded once. Sample: CD8+ T cells from peripheral blood mononuclear cells, taken in the first trimester of pregnancy. All receptors derive from a female donor in good health, enrolled as a control in a pregnancy study. CDR3s include the opening cysteine and the closing phenylalanine or tryptophan. A D gene is named only where the DNA matches it firmly. Not all rows give a size; the values are once, few, many and, for expanded clones, a class.

>TRBV6-6|.|TRBD2|TRBJ2-1
TGTGCCAGCAGTCTTAGCGGGGTCTCCTACAATGAGCAGTTCTTC
CASSLSGVSYNEQFF
>TRBV9|.|.|TRBJ1-5
TGTGCCAGCAGCGTCACTGGGGGGAGCAATCAGCCCCAGCATTTT
CASSVTGGSNQPQHF
>TRBV19|.|.|TRBJ2-7
TGTGCTTCCACCCCCGCGGTGGGGGGAACCTACGAGCAGTACTTC
CASTPAVGGTYEQYF
>TRBV7-8|once|TRBD1|TRBJ2-1
TGTGCCAGCAGCTTACGGGACAGGGGAGGCTCCTACAATGAGCAGTTCTTC
CASSLRDRGGSYNEQFF
>TRBV21-1|.|.|TRBJ2-3
TGTGCCAGCAGCATGGGGCGACAGGGATTCACAGATACGCAGTATTTT
CASSMGRQGFTDTQYF
>TRBV6-1|.|.|TRBJ1-5
TGTGCCAGCAGCGATGGGGAGGGGGGCAATCAGCCCCAGCATTTT
CASSDGEGGNQPQHF
>TRBV28|.|TRBD2|TRBJ2-1
TGTGCCAGCCAGGGTGGGGGTAGCGGGATGAACAATGAGCAGTTCTTC
CASQGGGSGMNNEQFF
>TRBV7-9|once|TRBD1|TRBJ1-4
TGTGCCAGCAGCTTAGGGACAGGGGGCGGTGAAAAACTGTTTTTT
CASSLGTGGGEKLFF
>TRBV5-6|.|.|TRBJ2-5
TGTGCCAGCAGCTTGGTCAGGGGCGCTGAGACCCAGTACTTC
CASSLVRGAETQYF
>TRBV5-1|.|TRBD1|TRBJ1-1
TGCGCCAGCAGCCGGACAGGAACGGATGAAGCTTTCTTT
CASSRTGTDEAFF
>TRBV4-1|.|.|TRBJ2-7
TGCGCCAGCAGCCAAGATTTTTTGGGGGCGTCCTACGAGCAGTACTTC
CASSQDFLGASYEQYF
>TRBV19|once|.|TRBJ1-5
TGTGCCAGTAGTATAGATGCAGGGGATAGCAATCAGCCCCAGCATTTT
CASSIDAGDSNQPQHF
>TRBV6-4|.|.|TRBJ2-6
TGTGCCAGCAGTGAAGGACAGATCTCTGGGGCCAACGTCCTGACTTTC
CASSEGQISGANVLTF
>TRBV5-1|.|.|TRBJ2-3
TGCGCCAGCAGCTTGGCCTCCCGGGCAGATACGCAGTATTTT
CASSLASRADTQYF
>TRBV30|.|.|TRBJ2-1
TGTGCCTGGAGTGTCACCGGAGGGTCATACAATGAGCAGTTCTTC
CAWSVTGGSYNEQFF
>TRBV9|.|.|TRBJ1-3
TGTGCCAGCAGCGCATACCAGGTCGGATCCCCTGGAAACACCATATATTTT
CASSAYQVGSPGNTIYF